A single sample gave rise to the 18 T cell receptor beta chains below, sequenced in a study of blood T cell repertoires in COVID-19. Assay: immunoSEQ multiplex PCR; the TCRdb copy retains only in-frame clones and omits some. Among roughly 380,000 clones, roughly 87% were seen once, and the ten largest hold about 2.7%. Material: PBMCs or T cells enriched from blood (not recorded which). These receptor sequences come from a woman in her 30s who had recovered from COVID-19.

V usage is TRBV3-1 (or the pseudogene TRBV3-2) and J usage is TRBJ2-2; D gene ambiguous. CDR3 size: 14 residues. Germline lookup yields CDR1 LGHDT and CDR2 YNNKEL (reference sequence). V was cut by 0 bases and J by 7 bases, with 9 bases left in between. The CDR3 spells CASSQDGESGELFF. In DNA form, the CDR3 reads TGTGCCAGCAGCCAAGATGGAGAGAGCGGGGAGCTGTTTTTT.

The rearrangement joins TRBV11-2 to TRBJ2-7, with 8 bases lining up with TRBD2. The CDR3 consists of 16 residues. J gave up 0 bases and V 5 bases, and 9 bases lay outside the gene matches. Germline V gene data show CDR1 as SGHAT and CDR2 as FQNNGV. CDR3 nucleotide sequence: TGTGCCAGCAGCCTGGGTACTAGCGGCAGCTCCTACGAGCAGTACTTC. This codes for CASSLGTSGSSYEQYF.

The rearrangement joins TRBV5-1 to TRBJ1-1; perhaps TRBD1 as D (6 bases). Trimming left V 3 bases short and J 3 bases short, with 9 bases between. The CDR3 has 13 amino acids. The germline CDR1 and CDR2 sequences are SGHRS and YFSETQ. CDR3 residues: CASSWGRDTEAFF. The CDR3 bases are TGCGCCAGCAGCTGGGGGCGGGACACTGAAGCTTTCTTT.

The chain couples TRBV4-1 to TRBJ1-2, with TRBD1 matching over 11 bases. The CDR3 is 15 amino acids. V shed 0 bases, J shed 8 bases, and the junction held 5 bases outside the gene matches. In germline, CDR1 is MGHRA, CDR2 YSYEKL. The CDR3 sequence is CASSQDGQGARGYTF. For the CDR3, the DNA is TGCGCCAGCAGCCAAGATGGACAGGGGGCGCGAGGCTACACCTTC.

The J gene is TRBJ2-3, the V gene TRBV23-1, with D hard to call. TRBV23-1 is an ORF, and what it does is uncertain. This CDR3 is built from 11 residues. V gave up 4 bases and J gave up 9 bases, with 8 bases separating them. In nucleotides, the CDR3 is TGCGCCAGCAGTCTTCTGTTGACGCAGTATTTT. Amino acid sequence: CASSLLLTQYF.

J is TRBJ1-5 and V is TRBV9; D unresolved. With 0 bases removed from V and 7 bases from J, the gap between germline ends came to 11 bases. CDR3 length: 14 amino acids. The germline V gene has CDR1 SGDLS and CDR2 YYNGEE. CDR3 protein: CASSVDQAEQPQHF. The CDR3 bases are TGTGCCAGCAGCGTAGACCAGGCAGAGCAGCCCCAGCATTTT.

This sequence joins TRBV4-1 and TRBJ2-5; perhaps TRBD1 as D (6 bases). The CDR3 sequence is 14 residues long. Germline V gene lookup returns CDR1 MGHRA and CDR2 YSYEKL. Trimming removed 3 bases at V and 3 bases at J, with 11 bases between. The CDR3 sequence: CASSHGTSEETQYF. CDR3 nucleotide sequence: TGCGCCAGCAGCCACGGGACATCCGAAGAGACCCAGTACTTC.

V and J are TRBV7-3 and TRBJ2-3, with D tentatively TRBD2 (5 bases). Trimming removed 4 bases from V and 5 bases from J, with 13 bases in between. Germline CDR1 SGHTA, CDR2 FQGTGA. The CDR3 covers 14 residues. The CDR3 loop reads CASSSTGIQDTQYF. The CDR3 coding sequence is TGTGCCAGCAGCTCGACGGGAATCCAAGATACGCAGTATTTT. Complete variable domain (other parts from reference TRBV7-3 and TRBJ2-3): GAGVSQTPSNKVTEKGKYVELRCDPISGHTALYWYRQSLGQGPEFLIYFQGTGAADDSGLPNDRFFAVRPEGSVSTLKIQRTERGDSAVYLCASSSTGIQDTQYFGPGTRLTVL.

The chain joins TRBV19 to TRBJ2-1; 11 bases fit TRBD2. CDR3 length: 15 amino acids. Germline CDR1 reads LNHDA; CDR2 reads SQIVND (reference sequence). The V segment lost 3 bases and the J segment 5 bases; nucleotides outside the gene matches: 3. The CDR3 is CASSMGLAAHNEQFF. The DNA of the CDR3 is TGTGCCAGTAGTATGGGACTAGCGGCCCACAATGAGCAGTTCTTC.

The V gene is TRBV11-1, the J gene TRBJ2-1, with unresolved D. Germline CDR1 and CDR2: SGHAT and FQDESV (reference sequence). This CDR3 region has 13 residues. V was trimmed by 4 bases and J by 8 bases, leaving 12 bases between them. The CDR3 loop reads CASSYSEAHEQFF. Written as DNA, the CDR3 is TGTGCCAGCAGCTACTCCGAGGCTCATGAGCAGTTCTTC.

V and J are TRBV5-1 and TRBJ2-5, with 7 bases lining up with TRBD2. J gave up 2 bases and V 2 bases, and 3 bases lay outside the gene matches. This CDR3 is 14 amino acids long. Per germline, CDR1 SGHRS and CDR2 YFSETQ. The CDR3 sequence is CASSFRGGQETQYF. The DNA of the CDR3 is TGCGCCAGCAGCTTTAGGGGAGGGCAAGAGACCCAGTACTTC.

This chain joins TRBV5-1 and TRBJ1-1; 8 nucleotides agree with TRBD1. The V and J ends lost 3 bases and 2 bases, in that order; junction bases with no gene match: 6. This CDR3 comprises 15 residues. Germline CDR1 is SGHRS and CDR2 is YFSETQ. CDR3 nucleotides: TGCGCCAGCAGCTCCTTCGCAGGGGGCAACACTGAAGCTTTCTTT. Its translation is CASSSFAGGNTEAFF.

The chain couples TRBV5-1 to TRBJ2-6, with D perhaps TRBD2 (6 bases). Germline V gene lookup returns CDR1 SGHRS and CDR2 YFSETQ. This CDR3 is 17 amino acids long. The V end was cut by 1 base, the J end by 4 bases, with 15 bases between. CDR3 residues: CASSLIPTGRGANVLTF. In DNA form, the CDR3 reads TGCGCCAGCAGCTTGATCCCCACGGGGAGGGGGGCCAACGTCCTGACTTTC. The complete variable domain, with remaining parts taken from reference TRBV5-1 and TRBJ2-6, reads KAGVTQTPRYLIKTRGQQVTLSCSPISGHRSVSWYQQTPGQGLQFLFEYFSETQRNKGNFPGRFSGRQFSNSRSEMNVSTLELGDSALYLCASSLIPTGRGANVLTFGAGSRLTVL.

The chain joins TRBV7-6 to TRBJ2-5; D is perhaps TRBD2 (6 bases). The CDR3 is 16 residues long. Germline assignment: CDR1 SGHVS and CDR2 FNYEAQ. V was clipped by 5 bases and J by 5 bases, with 21 bases between them. CDR3 nucleotides: TGTGCCAGCAGCCTCGGTTTCCAGGGCGGGATGGAGACCCAGTACTTC. Protein sequence: CASSLGFQGGMETQYF.

This clone was picked up a small number of times. The J gene is TRBJ2-7, the V gene TRBV7-2, with 8 bases matching TRBD1. Germline lookup yields CDR1 SGHTA and CDR2 FQGNSA. Losses at the gene ends were 5 bases for V and 5 bases for J; bases not matched to a gene: 14. The CDR3 consists of 16 residues. The CDR3 reads CASSPGAGQAANEQYF. CDR3 DNA: TGTGCCAGCAGCCCCGGGGCGGGACAGGCAGCGAACGAGCAGTACTTC.

CDR3 residues: CASGFLPGASTDTQYF. The CDR3, as DNA: TGTGCTAGTGGTTTCTTGCCAGGGGCTAGCACAGATACGCAGTATTTT. V is TRBV12-5 and J is TRBJ2-3, with D possibly matching TRBD1 (6 bases). V lost 3 bases, J lost 0 bases, and 13 bases lay in between. Germline V gene sequence: CDR1 LGHNT, CDR2 FRNRAP. The CDR3 spans 16 residues.

This rearrangement joins TRBV7-8 to TRBJ2-5; 14 positions agree with TRBD2. V trimming: 5 bases; J trimming: 3 bases; junction bases outside the gene matches: 2. Germline CDR1 is SGHVS and CDR2 is FQNEAQ. The CDR3 is made up of 15 amino acids. The CDR3 loop reads CASSQGLAGEETQYF. For the CDR3, the DNA is TGTGCCAGCAGCCAGGGACTAGCGGGAGAAGAGACCCAGTACTTC.

V usage is TRBV19 and J usage is TRBJ1-1; D gene ambiguous. V dropped 3 bases and J dropped 0 bases, with 11 bases sitting between them. The CDR3 runs 15 residues. From germline, CDR1 is LNHDA and CDR2 SQIVND (reference sequence). The CDR3 DNA sequence: TGTGCCAGTAGTATCGGAGCGTGGATGAACACTGAAGCTTTCTTT. It yields the protein CASSIGAWMNTEAFF.